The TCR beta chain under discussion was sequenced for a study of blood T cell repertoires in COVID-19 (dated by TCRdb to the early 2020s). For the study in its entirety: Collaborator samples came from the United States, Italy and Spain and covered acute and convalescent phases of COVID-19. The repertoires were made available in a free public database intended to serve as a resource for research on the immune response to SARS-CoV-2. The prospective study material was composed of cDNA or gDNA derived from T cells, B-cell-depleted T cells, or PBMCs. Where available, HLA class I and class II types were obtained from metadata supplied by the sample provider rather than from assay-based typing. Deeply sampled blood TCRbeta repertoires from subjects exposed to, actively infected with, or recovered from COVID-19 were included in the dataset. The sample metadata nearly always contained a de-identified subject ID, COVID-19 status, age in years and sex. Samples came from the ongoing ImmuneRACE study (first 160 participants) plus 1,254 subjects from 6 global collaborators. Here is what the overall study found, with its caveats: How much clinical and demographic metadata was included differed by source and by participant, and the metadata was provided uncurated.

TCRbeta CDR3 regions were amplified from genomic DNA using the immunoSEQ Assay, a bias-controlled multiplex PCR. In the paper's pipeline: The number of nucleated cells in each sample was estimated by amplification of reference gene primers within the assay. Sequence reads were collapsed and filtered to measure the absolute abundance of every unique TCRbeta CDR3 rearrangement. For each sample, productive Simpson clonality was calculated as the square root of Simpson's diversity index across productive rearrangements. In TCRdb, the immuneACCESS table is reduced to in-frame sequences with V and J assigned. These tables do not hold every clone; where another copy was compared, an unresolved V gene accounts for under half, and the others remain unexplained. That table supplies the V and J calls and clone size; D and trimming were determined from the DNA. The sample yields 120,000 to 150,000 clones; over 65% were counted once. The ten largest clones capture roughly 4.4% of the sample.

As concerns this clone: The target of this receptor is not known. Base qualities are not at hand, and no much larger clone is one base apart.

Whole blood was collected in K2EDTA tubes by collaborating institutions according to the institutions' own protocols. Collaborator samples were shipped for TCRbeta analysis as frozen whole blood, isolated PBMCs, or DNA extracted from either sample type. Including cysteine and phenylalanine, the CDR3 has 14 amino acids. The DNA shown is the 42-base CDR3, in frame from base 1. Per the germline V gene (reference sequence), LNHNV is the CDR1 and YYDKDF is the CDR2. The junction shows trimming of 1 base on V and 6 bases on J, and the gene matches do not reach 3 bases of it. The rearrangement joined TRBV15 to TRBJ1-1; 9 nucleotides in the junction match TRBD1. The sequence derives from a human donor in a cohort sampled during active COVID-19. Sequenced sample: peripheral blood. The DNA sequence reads TGTGCCACCAGCAGAGGGGACAGGGAGGCTGAAGCTTTCTTT. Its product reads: CATSRGDREAEAFF.